Each of the 4 T cell receptor beta chains below was sequenced from the same sample in a study of OX40 agonist ivuxolimab in advanced cancers. Libraries were prepared by immunoSEQ multiplex PCR; TCRdb keeps only in-frame clonotypes and omits some of them. The data contain some 79,000 clones, about 93% of them seen just once; the ten biggest clones take up around 0.46%. Sequences were derived from CD4+ or CD8+ T cells sorted from blood, sampled in a trial of the OX40 agonist ivuxolimab. Source of these receptors: an adult with an advanced solid tumor such as melanoma, head and neck, liver or kidney cancer.

In its sample, this clone was seen once. This chain links TRBV2 with TRBJ2-2; D unresolved. The CDR3 sequence is 14 residues long. Germline V CDR1 and CDR2: SNHLY, FYNNEI. Trimming took off 6 bases at V and 2 bases at J, with 10 bases between the two ends. CDR3 DNA: TGTGCCAGCAGAAACACCCAAAACACCGGGGAGCTGTTTTTT. Translation gives CASRNTQNTGELFF.

The chain employs TRBV29-1 and TRBJ2-7; either TRBD1 or TRBD2 may fit D (5 bases each). V was shortened by 7 bases and J by 0 bases, with 10 bases between the two germline ends. The CDR3 is made up of 12 amino acids. CDR1 is SQVTM, CDR2 ANQGSEA, per germline. DNA of the CDR3: TGCAGCGCAGGGACGGACTCCTACGAGCAGTACTTC. It translates to CSAGTDSYEQYF.

In this sample, this clone turned up once. The rearrangement joins TRBV14 to TRBJ2-3, with D unresolved. V lost 0 bases and J lost 2, with 9 bases in between. CDR1 and CDR2 from the germline V gene are SGHDN and FVKESK. The CDR3 consists of 15 residues. In DNA form, the CDR3 reads TGTGCCAGCAGCCAAGATGGTTCTATCACAGATACGCAGTATTTT. This translates into CASSQDGSITDTQYF.

This sequence joins TRBV5-1 and TRBJ2-2; unclear D gene. Trimming left V 0 bases short and J 2 bases short, with 2 bases between. The CDR3 loop spans 13 amino acids. Germline CDR1 and CDR2: SGHRS and YFSETQ. The CDR3 DNA follows: TGCGCCAGCAGCTTGGGCAACACCGGGGAGCTGTTTTTT. Amino acids: CASSLGNTGELFF.